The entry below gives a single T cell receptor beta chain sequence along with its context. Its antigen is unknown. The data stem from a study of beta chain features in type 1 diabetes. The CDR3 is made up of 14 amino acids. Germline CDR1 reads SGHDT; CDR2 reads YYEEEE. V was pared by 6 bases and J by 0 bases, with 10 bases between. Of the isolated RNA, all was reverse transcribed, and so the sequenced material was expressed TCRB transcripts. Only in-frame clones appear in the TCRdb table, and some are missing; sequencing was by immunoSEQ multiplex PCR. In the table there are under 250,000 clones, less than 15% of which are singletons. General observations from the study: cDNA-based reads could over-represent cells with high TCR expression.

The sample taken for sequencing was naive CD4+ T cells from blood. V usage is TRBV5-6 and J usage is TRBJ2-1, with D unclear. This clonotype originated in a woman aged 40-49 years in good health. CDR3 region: CASTAGSSYNEQFF. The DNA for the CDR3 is TGTGCCAGCACTGCAGGAAGCTCCTACAATGAGCAGTTCTTC.